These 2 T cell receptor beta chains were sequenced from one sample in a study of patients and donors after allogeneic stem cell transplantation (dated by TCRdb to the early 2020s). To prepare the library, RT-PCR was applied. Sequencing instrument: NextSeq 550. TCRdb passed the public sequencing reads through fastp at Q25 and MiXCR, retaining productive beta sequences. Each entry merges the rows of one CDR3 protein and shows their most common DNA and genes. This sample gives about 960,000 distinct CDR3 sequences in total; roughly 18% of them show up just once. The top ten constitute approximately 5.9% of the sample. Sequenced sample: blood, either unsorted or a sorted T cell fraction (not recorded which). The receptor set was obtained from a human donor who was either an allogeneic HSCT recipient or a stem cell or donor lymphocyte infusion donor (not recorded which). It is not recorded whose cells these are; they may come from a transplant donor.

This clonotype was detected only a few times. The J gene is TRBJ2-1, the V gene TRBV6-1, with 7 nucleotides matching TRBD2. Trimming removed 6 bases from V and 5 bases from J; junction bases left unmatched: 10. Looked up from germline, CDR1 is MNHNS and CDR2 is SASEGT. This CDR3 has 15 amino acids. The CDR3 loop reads CASSSGGGNNNEQFF. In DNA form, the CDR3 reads TGTGCCAGCAGCTCGGGCGGGGGAAACAACAATGAGCAGTTCTTC.

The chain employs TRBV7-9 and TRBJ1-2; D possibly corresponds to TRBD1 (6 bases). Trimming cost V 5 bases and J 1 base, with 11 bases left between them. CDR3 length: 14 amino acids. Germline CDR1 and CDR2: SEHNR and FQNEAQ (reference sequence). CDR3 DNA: TGTGCCAGCAGCCCCTCGGACAGTAACTATGGCTACACCTTC. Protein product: CASSPSDSNYGYTF.